Listed below are T cell receptor beta chains from one sample, sequenced in a study of CD4 and CD8 cells across lung adenocarcinoma regions. TCRdb recomputed calls from the PCR reads with MiXCR, one row per CDR3 protein. The sample yields tens of thousands of distinct CDR3 sequences, 40% to 60% seen once. The sequenced material came from CD8+ T cells from the center of a lung tumor. These receptors came from a male donor with lung adenocarcinoma. The CD4 and CD8 labels of this study may be unreliable. The CDR3 runs from the conserved cysteine through the conserved F or W. Each record gives: J gene, V gene, D gene, clone size, CDR3 DNA, CDR3 protein. The D gene is left open where the match is weak. Clone size is stated in some rows and not others, as once, few, many or a class when expanded.

>TRBJ1-1|TRBV11-3|TRBD1|few
TGTGCCAGCAGCTCACAGGGGGCCACTGAAGCTTTCTTT
CASSSQGATEAFF
>TRBJ1-2|TRBV6-1|.|.
TGTGCCAGCGAGGAGGAGGGCGCTACCTTT
CASEEEGATF
>TRBJ2-7|TRBV4-1|.|.
TGCGCCAGGGGCCAAGGGGGCGGGGGCCAAGATACGCAGTACTTC
CARGQGGGGQDTQYF
>TRBJ2-5|TRBV10-3|.|once
TGTGCCATCCTGGGTGCTGGGGGACGGGACCCAGAGACGCAGTACTTC
CAILGAGGRDPETQYF
>TRBJ2-3|TRBV27|TRBD2|.
TGTGCCAGCAGTCCCCTGGCAGGGCGGGGGAACACCGGGGCGCAGTATTTT
CASSPLAGRGNTGAQYF
>TRBJ2-3|TRBV6-1|.|.
TGTGCCAGCAAAAAGGAGGGTGGAACAGATACGCAGTATTTT
CASKKEGGTDTQYF
>TRBJ2-5|TRBV6-5|.|.
TGTGCCAGCAGTTACTCGAGTTGGCTTCAAGAGACCCAGTACTTC
CASSYSSWLQETQYF
>TRBJ2-7|TRBV6-1|TRBD2|many
TGTGCCAGCAATATCCAAGATCTAGCGGGGAACTACGAGCAGTACTTC
CASNIQDLAGNYEQYF
>TRBJ2-3|TRBV6-1|.|.
TGTGTCAGCAGAATCCAGGCAGTGGGGACAGATACGCAGTATTTT
CVSRIQAVGTDTQYF
>TRBJ2-5|TRBV6-1|.|once
TGTGCCAGCGCGTGGGACGGGGGCAGTGACAAAGAGACCCAGTACTTC
CASAWDGGSDKETQYF
>TRBJ2-3|TRBV6-1|TRBD2|.
TGTGCGGGCAGAGTGGCGGGAGAGGGAGATACGCAGTATTTT
CAGRVAGEGDTQYF
>TRBJ1-1|TRBV6-5|.|many
TGTGCCAGCAGTTACGTCTTGGGAGTTATGAACACTGAAGCTTTCTTT
CASSYVLGVMNTEAFF
>TRBJ2-5|TRBV6-1|.|.
TGTGCCAGCAGGAAACAAGAGACCCAGTACTTC
CASRKQETQYF
>TRBJ2-6|TRBV6-6|TRBD1|medium-sized
TGTGCCAGCAGTTCCGGGACAGCTGGGGCCAACGTCCTGACTTTC
CASSSGTAGANVLTF
>TRBJ2-5|TRBV4-1|.|.
TGCGCCAGCAGCGAGGGTATCGGGGGGCGGGACAAAGATACGCAGTACTTC
CASSEGIGGRDKDTQYF
>TRBJ2-1|TRBV24-1|.|few
TGTGCCACCAGTGACCCCCAGGGGGGAAAATACAATGAGCAGTTCTTC
CATSDPQGGKYNEQFF
>TRBJ2-1|TRBV6-5|.|.
TGTGCCAGCAGTTACTCGTATCGGGGGCCGTACAATGAGCAGTTCTTC
CASSYSYRGPYNEQFF
>TRBJ2-4|TRBV6-1|.|.
TGTGCCAGCCGCTTGGGGCGGAGTGGTAAAAATACGCAGTACTTC
CASRLGRSGKNTQYF
>TRBJ1-4|TRBV6-1|.|many
TGTGCCAGCAGAGAGACAGTACGGATTCGTAATGAAAAACTGTTTTTT
CASRETVRIRNEKLFF
>TRBJ2-1|TRBV30|.|.
TGTGCCTGGAGAAGCAGTAGCATTGAGCAGTTCTTC
CAWRSSSIEQFF
>TRBJ2-3|TRBV6-1|.|.
TGCGTGAGCAGTCAGGTTGGGAGCACAGAGACGCAGTTTTTT
CVSSQVGSTETQFF
>TRBJ2-5|TRBV12-3/TRBV12-4|.|many
TGTGCCAGCAGTCAGAGCTCCGGGACGGCCAAGAGGCAGTACTTC
CASSQSSGTAKRQYF
>TRBJ2-1|TRBV6-1|.|many
TGTGCCAGTCGCCCGGACGGGTCCCCCGGGACTCTCTCCTACAATGAGCAGTTCTTC
CASRPDGSPGTLSYNEQFF
>TRBJ2-3|TRBV6-1|TRBD1|.
TGCGCCAGGGGGTTCTCCGCCACAAATACGCAGTATTTC
CARGFSATNTQYF
>TRBJ2-7|TRBV10-2|.|few
TGCGCGGGCAGTGGGGGCGGGGACACAGAGACGCAGTACTTC
CAGSGGGDTETQYF
>TRBJ2-1|TRBV20-1|TRBD2|.
TGCAGTGCTAGAGATTCGAGCGGGGGGCTCTACAATGAGCAGTTCTTC
CSARDSSGGLYNEQFF
>TRBJ1-1|TRBV7-2|.|.
TGTGCCAGCAGCTTTATGCCGCCACCCCCTAGGACCACTGAAGCTTTCTTT
CASSFMPPPPRTTEAFF
>TRBJ2-2|TRBV27|.|many
TGTGCCAGCAGTTACGAGGTGAACACCGGGGAGCTGTTTTTT
CASSYEVNTGELFF
>TRBJ1-2|TRBV3-1|.|once
TGTGCCAGCAGCGCCCAGCGAACCCCCTATGGCTACACCTTC
CASSAQRTPYGYTF
>TRBJ2-7|TRBV6-1|.|few
TGTGCCAGCAGATCAAGGGGTCAGCCCTACGAGCAGTACTTC
CASRSRGQPYEQYF
>TRBJ2-5|TRBV11-3|TRBD2|many
TGTGCCAGCAGCTCCCGGACTAGCGGGAGCCCCCAAGAGACCCAGTACTTC
CASSSRTSGSPQETQYF
>TRBJ1-5|TRBV7-6|.|.
TGTGCCAGCAGCAGAGCCGCAGGGGCGGGCAATCAGCCCCAGCATTTT
CASSRAAGAGNQPQHF
>TRBJ2-7|TRBV10-2|.|.
TGCGCCAGCCGCCCCCCTGGGCGGGACGAGCAGTACTTC
CASRPPGRDEQYF
>TRBJ2-7|TRBV6-2/TRBV6-3|.|.
TGTGCCAGCAGTTACTCCGAGTTCTACGAGCAGTACTTC
CASSYSEFYEQYF
>TRBJ2-7|TRBV14|.|.
TGTGCCAGCAGCGGTCAGGGGGGTTCCTACGAGCAGTACTTC
CASSGQGGSYEQYF
>TRBJ2-1|TRBV3-1|TRBD1|.
TGTGCCAGCAGCCGGGACAGCACCTACAATGAGCAGTTCTTC
CASSRDSTYNEQFF
>TRBJ2-4|TRBV10-2|.|.
TGCGCCAGCAGGATGTGTGGCAGAGATACTCAGTACTTC
CASRMCGRDTQYF
>TRBJ2-2|TRBV9|TRBD1|.
TGTGCCAGCAGCTCCCGACAGGGAAACACCGGGGAGCTGTTTTTT
CASSSRQGNTGELFF
>TRBJ2-4|TRBV10-2|.|.
TGCGCGAGCCGCGACCCGGGGCTGTGGGCCAGAAACACTCAGTACTTC
CASRDPGLWARNTQYF
>TRBJ2-5|TRBV10-1|TRBD2|.
TGCGCCAGCAGTGGGGGCCCGGGAGGCGGAGACCCAGAGACGCAGTACTTT
CASSGGPGGGDPETQYF
>TRBJ2-4|TRBV10-3|TRBD2|once
TGTGCCTCGGGGCAGGGAGGGAAAAATATGCAGTATTTC
CASGQGGKNMQYF
>TRBJ1-2|TRBV27|.|.
TGTGCCAGCAGAGAAGGGAGGGGGTCTGGCTACACCTTC
CASREGRGSGYTF